This is a list of T cell receptor beta chains from one sample in a study of blood T cells in healthy people across ages. One entry per CDR3 protein results from TCRdb running MiXCR on the 5' RACE reads. The sample lists about 1.8 million distinct CDR3 sequences, roughly 50% occurring once. The sequenced material came from blood. These receptors all come from a middle-aged woman in good health. CDR3s include the opening cysteine and the closing phenylalanine or tryptophan. A D gene is named only where the DNA matches it firmly. Part of the rows lack a size; the others show once, few, many or a class for expanded clones.

j_call v_call clone_size d_call cdr3_aa cdr3_nt
TRBJ1-2 TRBV6-6 few TRBD1 CASSYSDRGIYGYTF TGTGCCAGCAGTTACTCCGACAGGGGAATCTATGGCTACACCTTC
TRBJ2-7 TRBV9 - TRBD1 CASSPETGSYEQYF TGTGCCAGCAGCCCAGAGACAGGGTCCTACGAGCAGTACTTC
TRBJ2-1 TRBV28 - TRBD2 CASSSSGTNPYNEQFF TGTGCCAGCAGTTCTAGCGGGACCAATCCCTACAATGAGCAGTTCTTC
TRBJ2-1 TRBV20-1 - TRBD2 CSGSSGFGRSYNEQFF TGCAGTGGCTCTAGCGGTTTCGGGCGTTCCTACAATGAGCAGTTCTTC
TRBJ2-1 TRBV14 - - CASTLESAGHNEQFF TGTGCCAGCACCCTAGAATCGGCAGGGCACAATGAGCAGTTCTTC
TRBJ2-3 TRBV9 - TRBD2 CASSDRLASNTQYF TGTGCCAGCAGCGATCGACTAGCATCAAATACGCAGTATTTT
TRBJ2-1 TRBV12-3/TRBV12-4 - TRBD2 CAGSPSGAGYNEQFF TGTGCCGGCAGTCCCAGCGGGGCGGGCTACAATGAGCAGTTCTTC
TRBJ1-5 TRBV7-2 few - CASSHARGVGNQPQHF TGTGCCAGCAGCCACGCTCGGGGGGTGGGCAATCAGCCCCAGCATTTT
TRBJ1-1 TRBV28 - - CATLQLMNTEAFF TGTGCCACCCTACAGCTAATGAACACTGAAGCTTTCTTT
TRBJ1-2 TRBV3-1 - - CASSQGGSGDGYTF TGTGCCAGCAGCCAGGGGGGATCCGGTGATGGCTACACCTTC
TRBJ2-5 TRBV7-2 few TRBD2 CASSLVSSGGALSETQYF TGTGCCAGCAGCTTAGTATCTAGCGGGGGGGCTCTTTCAGAGACCCAGTACTTC
TRBJ2-5 TRBV27 - - CASSVETGQETQYF TGTGCCAGCAGTGTAGAAACAGGGCAAGAGACCCAGTACTTC
TRBJ2-1 TRBV9 - - CASSKRLGNEQFF TGTGCCAGCAGCAAACGACTGGGGAATGAGCAGTTCTTC
TRBJ2-7 TRBV6-5 - - CASSYPRGVQPSGEQYF TGTGCCAGCAGTTACCCGAGGGGGGTTCAACCTTCCGGCGAGCAGTACTTC
TRBJ2-6 TRBV29-1 many TRBD2 CSAGRDVDSGANVLTF TGCAGCGCTGGGAGGGACGTTGACTCTGGGGCCAACGTCCTGACTTTC
TRBJ2-3 TRBV29-1 - - CSVQRRGRGTDTQYF TGCAGCGTTCAGAGGAGGGGGCGAGGTACAGATACGCAGTATTTT
TRBJ1-3 TRBV28 - TRBD1 CASSLPGQSGNTIYF TGTGCCAGCAGTTTACCGGGACAGTCAGGAAACACCATATATTTT
TRBJ2-7 TRBV7-9 - TRBD2 CASRHDRGTRNEQYF TGTGCCAGCAGACATGACAGAGGGACTAGGAACGAGCAGTACTTC
TRBJ2-1 TRBV20-1 - - CSARRPIYNEQFF TGCAGTGCTAGGAGACCAATTTACAATGAGCAGTTCTTC
TRBJ2-3 TRBV20-1 - - CSARESRGGRTDTQYF TGCAGTGCTAGAGAGTCCAGGGGCGGTAGGACAGATACGCAGTATTTT